The T cell receptor (beta chain) under discussion was sequenced for a study of blood T cell repertoires in COVID-19. Trimming pared 0 bases from V and 4 bases from J, leaving 21 bases between. Germline lookup yields CDR1 GTSNPN and CDR2 SVGIG (reference sequence). The CDR3 is 17 residues long. Here immunoSEQ multiplex PCR was the method, and the copy in TCRdb shows in-frame clones only, minus some. The sample has roughly 500,000 clones, nearly 90% seen once. Sequenced input: peripheral blood. The chain employs TRBV30 and TRBJ1-1, with TRBD1 as a possible D gene (5 bases). The clonotype originates from a man between 18 and 29 years old with COVID-19, enrolled during active disease. CDR3 in DNA: TGTGCCTGGAGTGTATTGGGTCGGGGGAGGCTGGTCACTGAAGCTTTCTTT. It yields the protein CAWSVLGRGRLVTEAFF.